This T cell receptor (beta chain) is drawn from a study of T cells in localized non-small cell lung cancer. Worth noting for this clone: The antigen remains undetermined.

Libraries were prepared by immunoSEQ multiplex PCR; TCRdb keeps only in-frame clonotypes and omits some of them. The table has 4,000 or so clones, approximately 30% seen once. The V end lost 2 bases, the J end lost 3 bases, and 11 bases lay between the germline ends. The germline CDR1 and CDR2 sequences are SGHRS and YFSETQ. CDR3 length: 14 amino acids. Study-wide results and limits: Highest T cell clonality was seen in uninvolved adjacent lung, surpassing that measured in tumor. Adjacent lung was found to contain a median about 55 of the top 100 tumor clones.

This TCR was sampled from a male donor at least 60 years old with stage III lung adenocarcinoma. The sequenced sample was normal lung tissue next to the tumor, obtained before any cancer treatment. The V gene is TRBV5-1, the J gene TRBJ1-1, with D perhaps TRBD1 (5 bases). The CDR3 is CASSLSGGDTEAFF. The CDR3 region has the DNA TGCGCCAGCAGCTTAAGCGGGGGAGACACTGAAGCTTTCTTT.